Listed here is a single T cell receptor (beta chain). Germline lookup yields CDR1 GTSNPN and CDR2 SVGIG (reference sequence). CDR3 length: 12 amino acids. V lost 5 bases to trimming and J lost 4 bases, with 8 bases between them. This sample is part of a study of control samples from healthy donors and cancer patients. Using immunoSEQ multiplex PCR, the repertoire was profiled, and TCRdb retains in-frame clones only, with some absent. The sample consists of some 120,000 clones, 88% of them appearing once. V gene TRBV30 combines with J gene TRBJ2-2; possible D gene TRBD1, 5 bases. The TCR originated in a man aged 45-65 years in good health. Material: blood. CDR3 coding DNA: TGTGCCTGGGGACACAGCACCGGGGAGCTGTTTTTT. Its translation: CAWGHSTGELFF.